This T cell receptor beta chain emerged from a study of T cell changes during pregnancy in multiple sclerosis. There are a few counts of this clone. Sequenced by immunoSEQ multiplex PCR; TCRdb stores in-frame clones only, minus some. The table records approximately 41,000 clones, less than 95% of them present only once. Looked up from germline, CDR1 is WSHSY and CDR2 is SAAADI. V lost 9 bases, J lost 3 bases, and 15 bases lay in between. The CDR3 totals 13 residues. V gene TRBV10-2 combines with J gene TRBJ2-7, with D tentatively TRBD2 (6 bases). The sequencing here drew on CD8+ T cells from peripheral blood mononuclear cells, taken in the first trimester of pregnancy. The clonotype was recovered from a female donor with multiple sclerosis, enrolled in a pregnancy study. The CDR3 DNA follows: TGCGCCAGTAGCGGAGAGGTGGTCTACGAGCAGTACTTC. It translates to CASSGEVVYEQYF.